The 30 T cell receptor beta chains presented below share a single source sample, sequenced in a study of T cell responses to AZD1222 COVID-19 vaccine (dated by TCRdb to the early 2020s). Library generation was performed with the immunoSEQ multiplex PCR assay. TCRdb provides this immuneACCESS table in a form limited to in-frame rearrangements. Some clones are lacking; in checked studies, under half of them reflect an unresolved V gene, and why the rest are absent is not known. This sample lists around 120,000 clones; 85% to 90% were detected once. The top ten constitute around 30% of the sample. Interpreted using the paper, the time point label stands for: baseline before first vaccination. This specimen consisted of peripheral blood, obtained on day 0 of AZD1222 vaccination. The origin of the receptors is an adult in good health.

The CDR3: CASSYKRGTSVEQYF. CDR3 coding DNA: TGTGCCAGCAGTTACAAGCGGGGGACTTCAGTGGAGCAGTACTTC. This chain connects TRBV6-6 to TRBJ2-7; 8 bases are a match to TRBD2. This CDR3 contains 15 residues. V lost 2 bases, J lost 7 bases, and 10 bases stayed unmatched. Germline CDR1 MNHNY, CDR2 SVGAGI (reference sequence).

This chain links TRBV5-1 with TRBJ2-5; no reliable D call. The CDR3 runs to 13 residues. V lost 1 base and J lost 1, with 5 bases in between. CDR1 and CDR2 (germline): SGHRS, YFSETQ. CDR3 residues: CASSLTFQETQYF. CDR3 nucleotide sequence: TGCGCCAGCAGCTTGACTTTCCAAGAGACCCAGTACTTC.

The chain carries TRBV7-9 and TRBJ2-7, with TRBD2 matching over 8 bases. Germline-derived CDR1 and CDR2 are SEHNR and FQNEAQ (reference sequence). Losses at the gene ends were 5 bases for V and 7 bases for J; bases not matched to a gene: 13. CDR3 length: 15 residues. In DNA, the CDR3 is TGTGCCAGCAGCCCGTCTTGGGCAGCGGGGGAGGAGCAGTACTTC. This sequence encodes CASSPSWAAGEEQYF.

The chain has TRBV2 and TRBJ1-6, with D perhaps matching TRBD1 (5 bases). The CDR3 contains 15 residues. Deletions cut 10 bases from V and 0 bases from J, with 13 bases between. Germline V lookup: CDR1 SNHLY, CDR2 FYNNEI. The CDR3 loop reads CAKGTRSSYNSPLHF. The DNA for the CDR3 is TGTGCCAAGGGGACGCGAAGCTCCTATAATTCACCCCTCCACTTT.

This chain uses TRBV7-3 with TRBJ2-3; 10 nucleotides align to TRBD1. Trimming cost V 5 bases and J 1 base; bases outside gene matches: 0. Germline V gives CDR1 SGHTA, CDR2 FQGTGA. The CDR3 runs to 14 residues. The CDR3 DNA sequence: TGTGCCAGCAGCGGGACAGGGGGCACAGATACGCAGTATTTT. It codes for CASSGTGGTDTQYF. The full variable domain, in which reference TRBV7-3 and TRBJ2-3 provide the parts outside the CDR3, is GAGVSQTPSNKVTEKGKYVELRCDPISGHTALYWYRQSLGQGPEFLIYFQGTGAADDSGLPNDRFFAVRPEGSVSTLKIQRTERGDSAVYLCASSGTGGTDTQYFGPGTRLTVL.

This chain links TRBV9 with TRBJ2-1; 10 bases map to TRBD1. The ends lost 3 bases at V and 4 bases at J; junction bases unmatched: 1. The CDR3 sequence is 14 residues long. From germline, CDR1 is SGDLS and CDR2 YYNGEE. As DNA, the CDR3 is TGTGCCAGCAGCGGGGGACAGGGGTACAATGAGCAGTTCTTC. This encodes CASSGGQGYNEQFF.

J is TRBJ1-5 and V is TRBV7-8; D is unclear. The CDR3 has 14 amino acids. The germline V gene encodes CDR1 SGHVS and CDR2 FQNEAQ. The ends were cut back, 0 bases at V and 7 bases at J, with 10 bases in the middle. In DNA, the CDR3 is TGTGCCAGCAGCTTAGCGCCCCTCGGGCAGCCCCAGCATTTT. It encodes CASSLAPLGQPQHF.

V gene TRBV18 combines with J gene TRBJ1-6; 8 nucleotides match TRBD1. Germline CDR1 reads KGHSH; CDR2 reads LQKENI. V trimming: 3 bases; J trimming: 0 bases; junction bases outside the gene matches: 10. The CDR3 totals 19 residues. CDR3 residues: CASSPRGQAGSSYNSPLHF. CDR3 in DNA: TGTGCCAGCTCACCTCGGGGACAGGCCGGGAGCTCCTATAATTCACCCCTCCACTTT.

The rearrangement joins TRBV3-1 (or the pseudogene TRBV3-2) to TRBJ2-1; no reliable D call. Trimming shortened V by 2 bases and J by 7 bases, and 9 bases separated the two germline ends. Germline CDR1 and CDR2: LGHDT and YNNKEL (reference sequence). The CDR3 totals 13 residues. The CDR3: CASSQNAVNEQFF. As DNA, the CDR3 is TGTGCCAGCAGCCAAAACGCCGTTAATGAGCAGTTCTTC.

This clone showed up just once. This rearrangement joins TRBV15 to TRBJ2-7, with 8 bases that match TRBD1. The CDR3 runs 18 residues. The ends lost 2 bases at V and 4 bases at J; junction bases unmatched: 16. Per germline, CDR1 LNHNV and CDR2 YYDKDF (reference sequence). CDR3 protein: CATSRTPTGQGVRYEQYF. CDR3 nucleotides: TGTGCCACCAGCAGAACACCAACCGGACAGGGCGTTAGGTACGAGCAGTACTTC.

This chain joins TRBV3-1 (or the pseudogene TRBV3-2) and TRBJ2-3; 10 bases match TRBD2. Germline-derived CDR1 and CDR2 are LGHDT and YNNKEL (reference sequence). V lost 6 bases to trimming and J lost 2 bases; unmatched junction nucleotides: 5. The CDR3 is 15 residues long. The CDR3 protein is CASSSLAGNTDTQYF. The CDR3 DNA reads as TGTGCCAGCAGTTCACTAGCGGGAAACACAGATACGCAGTATTTT.

The chain couples TRBV4-3 to TRBJ1-2; D remains unclear. CDR1 is LGHNA, CDR2 YSLEER, per germline. Trimming removed 1 base at V and 4 bases at J, with 13 bases between. The CDR3 runs to 15 residues. CDR3 sequence reads: CASSQGIQIAYGYTF. The DNA for the CDR3 is TGCGCCAGCAGCCAAGGGATACAGATCGCCTATGGCTACACCTTC.

The chain is built from TRBV9 and TRBJ1-4, with D perhaps TRBD1 (6 bases). The germline V and J ends were trimmed by 3 bases and 7 bases, with 22 bases remaining between them. Germline lookup yields CDR1 SGDLS and CDR2 YYNGEE. The CDR3 length is 17 residues. CDR3 amino acids: CASSAHQSGVGGEKLFF. The CDR3 nucleotides are TGTGCCAGCAGCGCCCATCAATCAGGGGTAGGGGGTGAAAAACTGTTTTTT.

V and J are TRBV18 and TRBJ1-4; maybe TRBD1 (6 bases). The V gene's germline CDR1 is KGHSH and CDR2 LQKENI. The CDR3 loop spans 15 amino acids. V dropped 2 bases and J dropped 7 bases, with 14 bases sitting between them. The chain's CDR3 is CASSPGTGNGEKLFF. In nucleotides, the CDR3 is TGTGCCAGCTCACCAGGTACAGGGAACGGTGAAAAACTGTTTTTT.

The genes are TRBV18 and TRBJ2-3; 8 nucleotides agree with TRBD2. The germline gives CDR1 KGHSH, CDR2 LQKENI. The CDR3 loop spans 15 amino acids. Germline trimming cut 5 bases from V and 0 bases from J; bases unmatched to any gene: 4. The CDR3 nucleotides are TGTGCCAGCTCAAATGCGGGGGGCAGCACAGATACGCAGTATTTT. This gives the protein CASSNAGGSTDTQYF.

The chain recombines TRBV6-5 with TRBJ1-2; D is perhaps TRBD1 (6 bases). This CDR3 contains 14 residues. Germline V gene data show CDR1 as MNHEY and CDR2 as SVGAGI. Trimming stripped 7 bases from V and 1 base from J, with 13 bases between. The CDR3 coding sequence is TGTGCCAGCAAGCAGACAGGACGTAACTATGGCTACACCTTC. This translates into CASKQTGRNYGYTF.

The CDR3 region has the DNA TGTGCCAGCAGTGAAATGGCGGGGTACGAGCAGTACTTC. Its translation is CASSEMAGYEQYF. This sequence joins TRBV6-1 and TRBJ2-7; D is possibly TRBD2 (6 bases). Trimming removed 2 bases at V and 4 bases at J, with 9 bases between. Germline CDR1 MNHNS, CDR2 SASEGT. This CDR3 has 13 amino acids.

This clone appeared once. The chain carries TRBV29-1 and TRBJ1-1; D is ambiguous. This CDR3 is built from 12 residues. The V end was cut by 2 bases, the J end by 3 bases, with 7 bases between. Germline V gives CDR1 SQVTM, CDR2 ANQGSEA. Here the CDR3 DNA reads TGCAGCGTTGAATCTGGTGACACTGAAGCTTTCTTT. It is translated as CSVESGDTEAFF.

The chain couples TRBV6-2 or TRBV6-3 to TRBJ1-2, with 7 bases aligning to TRBD1. Germline lookup yields CDR1 MNHEY and CDR2 SVGEGT. V shed 5 bases and J 8 bases; nucleotides not matched to a gene: 11. CDR3 size: 14 residues. This CDR3 reads CASSLGTAHVGYTF. CDR3 in DNA: TGTGCCAGCAGTCTAGGGACAGCACATGTCGGCTACACCTTC.

The rearrangement links TRBV2 to TRBJ2-1; D gene unclear. Germline values: CDR1 SNHLY, CDR2 FYNNEI. V lost 8 bases, J lost 4 bases, and 18 bases lay in between. The CDR3 covers 15 residues. CDR3 residues: CASGMTGPMYNEQFF. In nucleotides, the CDR3 is TGTGCCAGCGGGATGACCGGGCCAATGTACAATGAGCAGTTCTTC.

This chain links TRBV6-5 with TRBJ1-6; no reliable D call. Germline CDR1 and CDR2: MNHEY and SVGAGI. V lost 9 bases and J lost 5, with 14 bases in between. The CDR3 consists of 14 residues. The CDR3 DNA sequence: TGTGCCAGTAAAGGAACACCCCATAATTCACCCCTCCACTTT. Amino acids: CASKGTPHNSPLHF.

This rearrangement joins TRBV18 to TRBJ1-3, with unresolved D. The germline V gene has CDR1 KGHSH and CDR2 LQKENI. The V gene lost 3 bases and the J gene lost 2 bases, with 14 bases spanning the gap. CDR3 size: 16 residues. DNA for the CDR3: TGTGCCAGCTCACCCACCGATATTATTGCTGGAAACACCATATATTTT. It encodes CASSPTDIIAGNTIYF.

The rearrangement links TRBV19 to TRBJ1-5, with TRBD1 matching 7 bases. CDR1 is LNHDA and CDR2 is SQIVND in the germline V gene (reference sequence). There are 15 residues in the CDR3. The V gene end was trimmed by 3 bases and the J gene end by 7 bases; junction bases not matched to a gene: 9. For the CDR3, the DNA is TGTGCCAGTAGTATCTACGACAGGGCCCAGCAGCCCCAGCATTTT. Its translation: CASSIYDRAQQPQHF.

The gene calls are TRBV6-2 or TRBV6-3 and TRBJ1-2, with D tentatively TRBD1 (6 bases). CDR1 MNHEY and CDR2 SVGEGT come from the germline V gene. The CDR3 is made up of 13 amino acids. V lost 6 bases to trimming and J lost 4 bases, with 12 bases between them. Here the CDR3 reads CASSRDTAYGYTF. As DNA, the CDR3 is TGTGCCAGCAGCCGGGACACCGCCTATGGCTACACCTTC.

This chain uses TRBV7-2 with TRBJ1-2; tentative D call: TRBD1 (5 bases). This CDR3 is built from 12 residues. Trimming took 4 bases from V and 12 from J, leaving 15 bases between them. Germline CDR1 SGHTA, CDR2 FQGNSA. The CDR3 DNA is TGTGCCAGCAGCTCGACGGCAGGGTTGAACACCTTC. It encodes CASSSTAGLNTF. Drawing the rest from reference TRBV7-2 and TRBJ1-2, the complete variable domain is GAGVSQSPSNKVTEKGKDVELRCDPISGHTALYWYRQSLGQGLEFLIYFQGNSAPDKSGLPSDRFSAERTGGSVSTLTIQRTQQEDSAVYLCASSSTAGLNTFGSGTRLTVV.

V usage is TRBV30 and J usage is TRBJ1-2; TRBD1 agrees at 8 bases. The CDR3 runs 14 residues. With 1 base clipped from V and 2 bases from J, the junction kept 3 bases outside the gene matches. Germline assignment: CDR1 GTSNPN and CDR2 SVGIG (reference sequence). In DNA form, the CDR3 reads TGTGCCTGGAGTGCAGGGGGCGCGAACTATGGCTACACCTTC. Its protein is CAWSAGGANYGYTF. The full variable domain, with the rest looked up from reference TRBV30 and TRBJ1-2, is SQTIHQWPATLVQPVGSPLSLECTVEGTSNPNLYWYRQAAGRGLQLLFYSVGIGQISSEVPQNLSASRPQDRQFILSSKKLLLSDSGFYLCAWSAGGANYGYTFGSGTRLTVV.

The chain links TRBV10-3 to TRBJ2-3; D is unresolved. The V and J ends lost 8 bases and 4 bases respectively, with 16 bases between them. The CDR3 contains 14 residues. CDR1 and CDR2 (germline): ENHRY, SYGVKD. The CDR3 reads CAIRLERIADTQYF. In nucleotides, the CDR3 is TGTGCCATCCGCCTAGAACGCATAGCAGATACGCAGTATTTT.

V and J are TRBV5-1 and TRBJ1-1; D remains unclear. V shed 4 bases and J shed 2 bases, with 9 bases lying between them. CDR1 is SGHRS and CDR2 is YFSETQ in the germline V gene. CDR3 length: 13 amino acids. The CDR3 DNA reads as TGCGCCAGCAGCGAGAACAGCAACACTGAAGCTTTCTTT. It codes for CASSENSNTEAFF. The full variable domain, in which reference TRBV5-1 and TRBJ1-1 provide the parts outside the CDR3, is KAGVTQTPRYLIKTRGQQVTLSCSPISGHRSVSWYQQTPGQGLQFLFEYFSETQRNKGNFPGRFSGRQFSNSRSEMNVSTLELGDSALYLCASSENSNTEAFFGQGTRLTVV.

In its sample, this clone was seen once. The chain couples TRBV3-1 (or the pseudogene TRBV3-2) to TRBJ2-4; TRBD2 might be the D (7 bases). V shed 6 bases and J shed 2 bases, with 23 bases lying between them. Germline-derived CDR1 and CDR2 are LGHDT and YNNKEL (reference sequence). This CDR3 contains 18 residues. The CDR3 loop is CASRPGPGGGGTKNIQYF. The CDR3, as DNA: TGTGCCAGCAGGCCGGGGCCGGGGGGCGGTGGAACCAAAAACATTCAGTACTTC.

The chain recombines TRBV5-1 with TRBJ1-6, with 9 nucleotides matching TRBD1. The germline V gene encodes CDR1 SGHRS and CDR2 YFSETQ. The ends lost 3 bases at V and 6 bases at J; junction bases unmatched: 4. CDR3 length: 15 residues. CDR3 sequence (DNA): TGCGCCAGCAGCTCGGGGACAGGGCCTAATTCACCCCTCCACTTT. Translating gives CASSSGTGPNSPLHF.